The 23 T cell receptor beta chains listed next were all sequenced from one sample in a study of T cell responses to AZD1222 COVID-19 vaccine. Sequencing was performed with immunoSEQ multiplex PCR; in TCRdb, only in-frame clones are kept and a portion is missing. In the table there are approximately 140,000 clones, more than 85% of which are singletons. Sequencing used peripheral blood, obtained 28 days after the second AZD1222 dose. These receptor sequences come from an adult who received the AZD1222 COVID-19 vaccine.

The rearrangement joins TRBV19 to TRBJ2-5, with 8 bases matching TRBD1. CDR1 is LNHDA and CDR2 is SQIVND in the germline V gene (reference sequence). After removal of 5 bases from V and 4 bases from J, the junction contained 9 bases not matched to a gene. The CDR3 runs 15 residues. CDR3 loop: CASSQPTGGTETQYF. The CDR3 DNA follows: TGTGCCAGTAGTCAGCCTACAGGGGGGACAGAGACCCAGTACTTC.

This chain uses TRBV18 with TRBJ1-2; D perhaps matches TRBD1 (6 bases). With 1 base removed from V and 0 bases from J, the gap between germline ends came to 9 bases. CDR1 is KGHSH, CDR2 LQKENI, per germline. CDR3 length: 15 amino acids. The CDR3 nucleotides are TGTGCCAGCTCACCACAGGGGGGAGCTAACTATGGCTACACCTTC. Translating gives CASSPQGGANYGYTF.

The genes are TRBV7-9 and TRBJ1-5; a possible D gene is TRBD1 (5 bases). V lost 5 bases to trimming and J lost 5 bases, with 19 bases between them. CDR1 is SEHNR and CDR2 is FQNEAQ in the germline V gene (reference sequence). The CDR3 totals 16 residues. CDR3 region: CASSAHFGDGDQPQHF. The CDR3 DNA follows: TGTGCCAGCAGCGCCCACTTCGGGGACGGGGATCAGCCCCAGCATTTT.

CDR3 nucleotides: TGTGCCAGCAGTTTAAACCTCTATGGCTACACCTTC. Protein product: CASSLNLYGYTF. The chain is built from TRBV28 and TRBJ1-2; D is unresolved. This CDR3 has 12 amino acids. Germline V lookup: CDR1 MDHEN, CDR2 SYDVKM. Trimming took off 2 bases at V and 4 bases at J, with 5 bases between the two ends.

The rearrangement joins TRBV10-3 to TRBJ1-3; D unclear. Germline V lookup: CDR1 ENHRY, CDR2 SYGVKD. There are 15 residues in the CDR3. Trimming removed 3 bases from V and 0 bases from J, with 9 bases in between. The CDR3 region is CAISEWCCSGNTIYF. The CDR3 bases are TGTGCCATCAGTGAATGGTGTTGCTCTGGAAACACCATATATTTT.

The rearrangement uses TRBV19 and TRBJ1-6; D may be TRBD1 (5 bases). The CDR3 extends over 13 amino acids. V was trimmed by 1 base and J by 8 bases, leaving 6 bases between them. In germline, CDR1 is LNHDA, CDR2 SQIVND (reference sequence). Written as DNA, the CDR3 is TGTGCCAGTAGTATAGGGGGCGATTCACCCCTCCACTTT. It encodes CASSIGGDSPLHF.

The chain recombines TRBV28 with TRBJ1-5; tentative D call: TRBD1 (5 bases). This CDR3 comprises 16 residues. V dropped 3 bases and J dropped 0 bases, with 12 bases sitting between them. The V gene's germline CDR1 is MDHEN and CDR2 SYDVKM. CDR3 in amino acids: CASSLEGVDSNQPQHF. For the CDR3, the DNA is TGTGCCAGCAGTTTGGAAGGGGTTGATAGCAATCAGCCCCAGCATTTT.

The chain recombines TRBV30 with TRBJ1-5; the D is unclear. Trimming took off 2 bases at V and 0 bases at J, with 14 bases between the two ends. CDR3 size: 16 residues. Germline values: CDR1 GTSNPN, CDR2 SVGIG (reference sequence). The CDR3 region has the DNA TGTGCCTGGAGTTATCACCTGGGCGATAGCAATCAGCCCCAGCATTTT. It codes for CAWSYHLGDSNQPQHF.

The chain is built from TRBV5-1 and TRBJ2-3, with TRBD1 matching 7 bases. This CDR3 spans 13 amino acids. V lost 4 bases, J lost 6 bases, and 5 bases stayed unmatched. Germline V lookup: CDR1 SGHRS, CDR2 YFSETQ. CDR3 sequence (DNA): TGCGCCAGCAGCCCCGAAGGGGGCGATACGCAGTATTTT. Protein product: CASSPEGGDTQYF.

This clone was picked up one time. The chain joins TRBV27 to TRBJ1-5; D call uncertain. The ends were cut back, 0 bases at V and 4 bases at J, with 16 bases in the middle. Germline CDR1 and CDR2: MNHEY and SMNVEV (reference sequence). The CDR3 is 17 residues long. CDR3 coding DNA: TGTGCCAGCAGTTTATCCTGGGCGTGGGGAAAGAATCAGCCCCAGCATTTT. Encoded protein: CASSLSWAWGKNQPQHF.

The V gene is TRBV7-2, the J gene TRBJ2-4; D unclear. Trimming pared 1 base from V and 3 bases from J, leaving 10 bases between. This CDR3 region has 15 residues. Per germline, CDR1 SGHTA and CDR2 FQGNSA. The CDR3 sequence is CASSLGASVKNIQYF. DNA of the CDR3: TGTGCCAGCAGCTTAGGGGCTTCGGTCAAAAACATTCAGTACTTC. Looking up the rest from reference TRBV7-2 and TRBJ2-4 gives the full variable domain: GAGVSQSPSNKVTEKGKDVELRCDPISGHTALYWYRQSLGQGLEFLIYFQGNSAPDKSGLPSDRFSAERTGGSVSTLTIQRTQQEDSAVYLCASSLGASVKNIQYFGAGTRLSVL.

The CDR3 DNA reads TGTGCCAGTAGTATTCGTAAGGGGGCTTGGGAAGCTTTCTTT. It codes for CASSIRKGAWEAFF. J is TRBJ1-1 and V is TRBV19, with 7 bases lining up with TRBD1. With V trimmed by 3 bases and J by 8 bases, 9 bases remained unmatched. Per the germline V gene, CDR1 is LNHDA and CDR2 is SQIVND (reference sequence). The length of the CDR3 is 14 residues.

The chain has TRBV2 and TRBJ1-3; D call uncertain. V was pared by 7 bases and J by 0 bases, with 10 bases between. The CDR3 sequence is 14 residues long. Germline V CDR1 and CDR2: SNHLY, FYNNEI. The CDR3 protein is CASTPDISGNTIYF. CDR3 sequence (DNA): TGTGCCAGCACCCCCGATATCTCTGGAAACACCATATATTTT.

The V and J genes are TRBV7-8 and TRBJ1-5; weak D call: TRBD1 (6 bases). CDR3 length: 18 residues. Germline V lookup: CDR1 SGHVS, CDR2 FQNEAQ. Trimming left V 4 bases short and J 3 bases short, with 22 bases between. The CDR3 DNA follows: TGTGCCAGCAGCTCGGGGTGGTCAGGGGCGGAAAACAATCAGCCCCAGCATTTT. Its translation is CASSSGWSGAENNQPQHF.

This chain links TRBV27 with TRBJ2-1, with TRBD2 as a possible D gene (5 bases). The ends were cut back, 5 bases at V and 0 bases at J, with 20 bases in the middle. The CDR3 is made up of 18 amino acids. Germline V gives CDR1 MNHEY, CDR2 SMNVEV (reference sequence). CDR3 bases: TGTGCCAGCAGTCTACTACCATTCGGACTCGGCTCCTACAATGAGCAGTTCTTC. It translates to CASSLLPFGLGSYNEQFF.

The chain employs TRBV30 and TRBJ1-4, with D unclear. The CDR3 extends over 12 amino acids. Between the trimmed V and J ends, which lost 8 bases and 4 bases, there was a span of 11 bases. Germline assignment: CDR1 GTSNPN and CDR2 SVGIG (reference sequence). The CDR3 region has the DNA TGTGCCGGCCACAGAGGTAATGAAAAACTGTTTTTT. It is translated as CAGHRGNEKLFF. The complete variable domain, with remaining parts taken from reference TRBV30 and TRBJ1-4, reads SQTIHQWPATLVQPVGSPLSLECTVEGTSNPNLYWYRQAAGRGLQLLFYSVGIGQISSEVPQNLSASRPQDRQFILSSKKLLLSDSGFYLCAGHRGNEKLFFGSGTQLSVL.

The chain recombines TRBV5-1 with TRBJ2-2, with D unresolved. The CDR3 is 13 residues long. The V end was cut by 0 bases, the J end by 10 bases, with 10 bases between. Germline CDR1 SGHRS, CDR2 YFSETQ. The CDR3, as DNA: TGCGCCAGCAGCTTGGCCTTCGTGGAGGAGCTGTTTTTT. Its translation is CASSLAFVEELFF.

The chain employs TRBV3-1 (or the pseudogene TRBV3-2) and TRBJ1-1; D is perhaps TRBD1 (5 bases). The CDR3 has 13 residues. From germline, CDR1 is LGHDT and CDR2 YNNKEL (reference sequence). The ends were cut back, 3 bases at V and 1 base at J, with 6 bases in the middle. The chain's CDR3 is CASSQGTNTEAFF. In nucleotides, the CDR3 is TGTGCCAGCAGCCAGGGGACGAACACTGAAGCTTTCTTT.

The chain carries TRBV5-1 and TRBJ1-1, with a tentative D call TRBD1 (5 bases). Germline lookup yields CDR1 SGHRS and CDR2 YFSETQ. V lost 4 bases to trimming and J lost 2 bases, with 15 bases between them. The CDR3 has 15 amino acids. CDR3 sequence: CASSEIQVPNTEAFF. The CDR3 bases are TGCGCCAGCAGCGAGATACAGGTTCCCAACACTGAAGCTTTCTTT.

The chain uses TRBV9 and TRBJ2-5; the D gene is possibly TRBD2 (6 bases). The CDR3 extends over 16 amino acids. Germline V CDR1 and CDR2: SGDLS, YYNGEE. The V end was cut by 10 bases, the J end by 5 bases, with 27 bases between. The CDR3 loop is CACSGVPSRGVETQYF. The CDR3 DNA sequence: TGTGCCTGTTCGGGAGTGCCTTCGAGGGGTGTTGAGACCCAGTACTTC.

This clone came up a few times. V is TRBV5-6 and J is TRBJ2-7, with D perhaps TRBD1 or TRBD2 (5 bases each). Trimming pared 0 bases from V and 2 bases from J, leaving 24 bases between. Germline CDR1 is SGHDT and CDR2 is YYEEEE. The CDR3 has 19 residues. CDR3 residues: CASSLGQKVVGTNPYEQYF. In DNA form, the CDR3 reads TGTGCCAGCAGCTTGGGTCAAAAGGTCGTCGGGACCAACCCCTACGAGCAGTACTTC.

V and J are TRBV6-2 or TRBV6-3 and TRBJ1-6; D not certain. The CDR3 contains 13 residues. V shed 6 bases and J shed 7 bases, with 10 bases lying between them. Germline V gene sequence: CDR1 MNHEY, CDR2 SVGEGT. The DNA of the CDR3 is TGTGCCAGCAGCTGGGAATTAAATTCACCCCTCCACTTT. Encoded protein: CASSWELNSPLHF.

V is TRBV3-1 (or the pseudogene TRBV3-2) and J is TRBJ2-1; weak D call: TRBD1 (6 bases). Germline V CDR1 and CDR2: LGHDT, YNNKEL (reference sequence). Deletions cut 1 base from V and 10 bases from J, with 23 bases between. This CDR3 contains 17 residues. CDR3 residues: CASSQVGNYEGRGEQFF. The CDR3 DNA sequence: TGTGCCAGCAGCCAAGTGGGCAATTATGAGGGCAGGGGAGAGCAGTTCTTC.